The clone carrying this T cell receptor (beta chain) was seen a few times. This entry is derived from a study of beta chain features in type 1 diabetes. Germline V lookup: CDR1 SGHTA, CDR2 FQGNSA. CDR3 length equals 16 residues. The trim removed 2 bases at V and 6 bases at J, leaving 10 bases unmatched. All of the isolated RNA was reverse transcribed, so expressed TCRB transcripts were sequenced. The table came from immunoSEQ multiplex PCR; TCRdb's copy has only in-frame clones and leaves some out. The sample shows a few hundred thousand clones, about 14% of them seen only once. The chain uses TRBV7-2 and TRBJ2-3, with 8 nucleotides matching TRBD2. The receptor's source is a man aged 25-45 years in good health. Sequenced: naive CD4+ T cells from blood. In nucleotides, the CDR3 is TGTGCCAGCAGCTTACGGAGCGGGAGTCTTATTGATACGCAGTATTTT. Its translation: CASSLRSGSLIDTQYF.